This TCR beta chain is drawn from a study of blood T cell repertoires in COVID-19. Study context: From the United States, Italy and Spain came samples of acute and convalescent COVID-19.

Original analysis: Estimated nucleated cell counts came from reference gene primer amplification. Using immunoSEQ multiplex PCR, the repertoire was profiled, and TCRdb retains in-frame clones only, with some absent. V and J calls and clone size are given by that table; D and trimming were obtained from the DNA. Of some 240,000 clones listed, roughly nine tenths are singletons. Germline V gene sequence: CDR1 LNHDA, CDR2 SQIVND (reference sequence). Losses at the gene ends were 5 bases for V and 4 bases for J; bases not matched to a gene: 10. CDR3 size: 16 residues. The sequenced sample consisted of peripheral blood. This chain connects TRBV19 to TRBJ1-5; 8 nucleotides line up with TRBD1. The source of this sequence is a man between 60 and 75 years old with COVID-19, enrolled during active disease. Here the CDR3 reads CASSLGTGRLNQPQHF. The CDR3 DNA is TGTGCCAGTAGTCTAGGGACAGGTCGACTAAATCAGCCCCAGCATTTT.